This TCR beta chain appears in the sequencing data of a study of CD8+CD57+ T cells in acquired aplastic anemia. The template used for profiling TCR beta VDJ and CDR3 was genomic DNA. TCRdb processed the reads anew with MiXCR; each CDR3 protein has one entry. This table has 250,000 to 300,000 distinct CDR3 sequences, 56% appearing once. The germline V gene has CDR1 MNHNS and CDR2 SASEGT. V shed 11 bases, J shed 2 bases, and the junction held 19 bases outside the gene matches. The CDR3 length is 17 residues. Selection for sequencing was limited to patients who had shown CD8+CD57+ cell expansion by flow cytometry. This clonotype was observed a single time.

This sequence was found in a human donor with aplastic anemia. Material for sequencing was sorted CD4+, CD8+, or CD8+CD57+ T cells (not recorded which) from PBMCs. The gene calls are TRBV6-1 and TRBJ2-5, with 8 bases matching TRBD2. CDR3 loop: CASKLPSAGVLQETQYF. The CDR3 nucleotides are TGTGCCTCAAAACTTCCGTCAGCGGGGGTCCTTCAAGAGACCCAGTACTTC.